This T cell receptor (beta chain) stems from a study of blood T cell repertoires in COVID-19. Measured with immunoSEQ multiplex PCR; TCRdb has only the in-frame clones, and not every one. Here the sample spans more than 400,000 clones, 75% to 90% being singletons. This CDR3 has 14 residues. The V segment lost 4 bases and the J segment 8 bases; nucleotides outside the gene matches: 10. Germline assignment: CDR1 SGHDT and CDR2 YYEEEE. This clone appeared a single time. Sequenced input: PBMCs or T cells enriched from blood (not recorded which). V gene TRBV5-6 combines with J gene TRBJ1-2, with 8 bases aligning to TRBD1. This receptor was identified in a woman under 30 who had recovered from COVID-19. CDR3 bases: TGTGCCAGCAGCACGAACCCCAGGGGGCAGGGCTACACCTTC. As protein: CASSTNPRGQGYTF. The entire variable domain, with the rest obtained from reference TRBV5-6 and TRBJ1-2, is as follows: DAGVTQSPTHLIKTRGQQVTLRCSPKSGHDTVSWYQQALGQGPQFIFQYYEEEERQRGNFPDRFSGHQFPNYSSELNVNALLLGDSALYLCASSTNPRGQGYTFGSGTRLTVV.